This TCR beta chain was captured in a study of T cell responses to AZD1222 COVID-19 vaccine. Study findings and constraints: Every sample of the repertoires postdated the peak T cell response. A rise in Spike-specific TCR breadth and depth followed two AZD1222 doses.

This clone was counted a few times. Its target is unknown. The CDR3 has 15 amino acids. The V gene end was trimmed by 5 bases and the J gene end by 2 bases; junction bases not matched to a gene: 3. Germline CDR1 is MNHEY and CDR2 is SVGEGT. Here immunoSEQ multiplex PCR was the method, and the copy in TCRdb shows in-frame clones only, minus some. The table includes about 67,000 clones, around four fifths detected once. The TCR originated in an adult in good health. Sequences were derived from peripheral blood, sampled on day 0 of AZD1222 vaccination. The chain uses TRBV6-2 or TRBV6-3 and TRBJ2-4; 10 bases are shared with TRBD2. The CDR3 is CASSQRGGSKNIQYF. The CDR3 coding sequence is TGTGCCAGCAGTCAGCGGGGGGGGTCCAAAAACATTCAGTACTTC.